These T cell receptor beta chains were read from a single sample in a study of OX40 agonist ivuxolimab in advanced cancers. Repertoires were generated with immunoSEQ multiplex PCR, while TCRdb's copy carries only in-frame clones and drops some. The table lists some 150,000 clones, less than 95% of them singletons, with around 1% in the top ten. Sequencing used CD4+ or CD8+ T cells sorted from blood, obtained in a trial of the OX40 agonist ivuxolimab. The receptors here all came from an adult with an advanced solid tumor such as melanoma, head and neck, liver or kidney cancer. The CDR3 runs from the conserved cysteine through the conserved F or W. Each record gives: J gene, clone size, D gene, V gene, CDR3 protein, CDR3 DNA. A D gene is named only where the DNA matches it firmly. Size is omitted from some rows. Given values are once, few, many or a class for expanded clones.

TRBJ2-1	.	.	TRBV10-2	CARDSVHNEQFF	TGCGCCAGAGACTCAGTACACAATGAGCAGTTCTTC
TRBJ2-7	.	TRBD1	TRBV28	CASSSQGLRSYEQYF	TGTGCCAGCAGCTCACAGGGGCTCCGCTCCTACGAGCAGTACTTC
TRBJ2-5	.	.	TRBV11-3	CASSFGQTYQETQYF	TGTGCCAGCAGCTTTGGACAGACGTACCAAGAGACCCAGTACTTC
TRBJ2-1	.	.	TRBV7-3	CASSLMGLGDNEQFF	TGTGCCAGCAGCTTAATGGGACTGGGGGACAATGAGCAGTTCTTC
TRBJ1-1	.	.	TRBV25-1	CASSESPVDEAFF	TGTGCCAGCAGTGAATCTCCGGTAGACGAAGCTTTCTTT
TRBJ1-1	.	.	TRBV11-3	CASSPIHTPEAFF	TGTGCCAGCAGCCCAATTCACACTCCTGAAGCTTTCTTT
TRBJ2-7	.	TRBD1	TRBV15	CATSRVGDRGYEQYF	TGTGCCACCAGCAGAGTTGGGGACAGGGGTTACGAGCAGTACTTC
TRBJ2-5	.	TRBD1	TRBV5-8	CASSLGRTTGTETQYF	TGTGCCAGCAGCTTGGGGAGAACGACAGGGACGGAGACCCAGTACTTC
TRBJ1-1	once	.	TRBV9	CASSAAAEAFF	TGTGCCAGCAGCGCCGCAGCTGAAGCTTTCTTT
TRBJ2-5	.	TRBD2	TRBV9	CASSVEPLTSGRAGVTQYF	TGTGCCAGCAGCGTAGAGCCTTTGACTAGCGGGAGGGCCGGGGTGACCCAGTACTTC
TRBJ1-2	.	.	TRBV6-1	CASSEVGSYGYTF	TGTGCCAGCAGTGAAGTCGGATCATATGGCTACACCTTC
TRBJ1-2	.	.	TRBV28	CASTRSNYGYTF	TGTGCCAGCACACGGTCTAACTATGGCTACACCTTC
TRBJ2-1	.	TRBD2	TRBV19	CASSMILGLAGEDEQFF	TGTGCCAGTAGTATGATCCTGGGGCTAGCGGGAGAGGATGAGCAGTTCTTC
TRBJ1-4	.	.	TRBV27	CASSLGRGIEKLFF	TGTGCCAGCAGTTTGGGACGGGGCATTGAAAAACTGTTTTTT
TRBJ2-2	.	.	TRBV2	CASGSGANTGELFF	TGTGCCAGCGGCTCGGGGGCGAACACCGGGGAGCTGTTTTTT
TRBJ1-2	.	TRBD1	TRBV19	CASSAFPGQGLGPLGYTF	TGTGCCAGTAGTGCATTCCCGGGACAGGGATTGGGTCCCCTTGGCTACACCTTC
TRBJ2-1	.	.	TRBV7-3	CASSNLTSGAPYNEQFF	TGTGCCAGCAGCAACCTAACATCGGGTGCCCCCTACAATGAGCAGTTCTTC
TRBJ2-1	.	TRBD2	TRBV6-5	CASRGTTIHNEQFF	TGTGCCAGCCGAGGGACTACGATTCACAATGAGCAGTTCTTC
TRBJ1-5	.	TRBD1	TRBV5-1	CASSPGTGIQPQHF	TGCGCCAGCAGCCCAGGGACAGGGATACAGCCCCAGCATTTT
TRBJ2-1	.	TRBD1	TRBV18	CASSPPDRQGVNEQFF	TGTGCCAGCTCACCACCGGACCGACAGGGAGTCAATGAGCAGTTCTTC
TRBJ1-1	.	TRBD1	TRBV19	CASRNRGLNTEAFF	TGTGCCAGTAGGAACAGGGGTCTGAACACTGAAGCTTTCTTT
TRBJ2-3	.	TRBD2	TRBV5-1	CASSSGLGDTQYF	TGCGCCAGCAGCTCCGGACTAGGCGATACGCAGTATTTT
TRBJ2-7	.	.	TRBV15	CATSRGSTYEQYF	TGTGCCACCTCCCGGGGCAGCACCTACGAGCAGTACTTC
TRBJ2-2	.	TRBD2	TRBV9	CASTTSGSSTGELFF	TGTGCCAGCACCACTAGCGGGAGCTCCACCGGGGAGCTGTTTTTT
TRBJ1-1	.	TRBD1	TRBV18	CASSSDRGSEAFF	TGTGCCAGCTCATCAGACAGGGGCTCTGAAGCTTTCTTT
TRBJ1-2	once	TRBD1	TRBV9	CASTSTGGYGYTF	TGTGCCAGCACTAGCACAGGGGGCTATGGCTACACCTTC